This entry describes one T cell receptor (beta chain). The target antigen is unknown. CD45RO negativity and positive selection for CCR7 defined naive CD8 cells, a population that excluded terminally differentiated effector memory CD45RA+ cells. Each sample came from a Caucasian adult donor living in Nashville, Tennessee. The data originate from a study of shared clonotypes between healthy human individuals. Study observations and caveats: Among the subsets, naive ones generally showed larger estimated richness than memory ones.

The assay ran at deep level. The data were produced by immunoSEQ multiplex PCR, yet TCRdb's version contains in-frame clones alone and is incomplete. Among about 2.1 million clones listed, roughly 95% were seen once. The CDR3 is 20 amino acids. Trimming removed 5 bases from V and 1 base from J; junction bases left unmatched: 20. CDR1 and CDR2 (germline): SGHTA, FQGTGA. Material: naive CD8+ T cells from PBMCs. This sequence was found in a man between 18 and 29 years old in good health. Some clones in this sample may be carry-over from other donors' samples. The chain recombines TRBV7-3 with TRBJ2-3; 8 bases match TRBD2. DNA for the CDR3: TGTGCCAGCAGCCCCCTGACTATAGCGGGGCGGACGGAAGGCACAGATACGCAGTATTTT. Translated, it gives CASSPLTIAGRTEGTDTQYF.